One and the same sample provided the 20 T cell receptor beta chains below, sequenced in a study of tumor-infiltrating lymphocytes in oesophageal squamous cell carcinoma. TCRdb re-analysed the PCR reads in MiXCR, keeping a single row per CDR3 protein. The profile shows about 11,000 distinct CDR3 sequences, around half of them singletons. Sequencing was carried out using esophageal tumor tissue. The receptor set was obtained from a male donor with esophageal squamous cell carcinoma.

This clonotype has ten or more counts. This chain's CDR3 is CASSESGGDEQYF. CDR3 in DNA: TGCGCCAGCAGTGAGTCTGGAGGAGACGAGCAGTACTTC. The J gene is TRBJ2-7, the V gene TRBV10-1, with D perhaps matching TRBD2 (5 bases). The V gene lost 0 bases and the J gene lost 5 bases, with 8 bases spanning the gap. Germline loops: CDR1 WNHNN, CDR2 SYGVQD (reference sequence). The CDR3 contains 13 residues.

In this sample, this clonotype turned up a few times. This may stem from a read error, because a much larger clone lies one nucleotide away. The chain uses TRBV11-2 and TRBJ2-7, with D perhaps TRBD1 (5 bases). Looked up from germline, CDR1 is SGHAT and CDR2 is FQNNGV. The CDR3 length is 12 residues. V was clipped by 1 base and J by 7 bases, with 8 bases between them. The CDR3 sequence is CASSLGTNEQYF. The CDR3 nucleotides read TGTGCCAGCAGCTTAGGGACAAATGAGCAGTACTTC.

This clonotype has more than one count but fewer than ten. Because the CDR3 is missing its conserved closing phenylalanine or tryptophan, this is likely a read error. No DNA is shown, since the ends of the CDR3 on it are uncertain; the CDR3 is the one TCRdb lists. The chain joins TRBV12-3 or TRBV12-4 to TRBJ2-7; the table's TRBD1 call for D was not verified on the DNA. The CDR3 numbers 15 amino acids, ends counted. The CDR3 sequence is CASSDRGRGGYTFGS.

By frequency in the sample, this clonotype is large. V gene TRBV12-3 or TRBV12-4 combines with J gene TRBJ2-1; 13 bases are a match to TRBD2. J gave up 0 bases and V 6 bases, and 11 bases lay outside the gene matches. This CDR3 is built from 19 residues. CDR3 amino acids: CASRGRPGTSGISYNEQFF. The CDR3 DNA follows: TGTGCCAGCAGAGGCCGGCCTGGGACTAGCGGGATCTCCTACAATGAGCAGTTCTTC.

In its sample, this clonotype was seen once. The chain carries TRBV7-6 and TRBJ2-3; 8 nucleotides line up with TRBD2. Germline V gene lookup returns CDR1 SGHVS and CDR2 FNYEAQ. V shed 0 bases and J 3 bases; nucleotides not matched to a gene: 5. The CDR3 runs 16 residues. The DNA for the CDR3 is TGTGCCAGCAGCTTAGCCAGCGGGGGTGGTACAGATACGCAGTATTTT. Its translation is CASSLASGGGTDTQYF.

This clonotype was found many times. The chain couples TRBV18 to TRBJ2-4; D not resolved. The J call could be wrong; TRBJ2-7 is a better fit for the DNA end. Germline lookup yields CDR1 KGHSH and CDR2 LQKENI. There are 13 residues in the CDR3. CDR3 sequence (DNA): TGTGCCAGCTCATCCCGGACCGTCGACGAGCAGTACTTC. Protein: CASSSRTVDEQYF.

CDR3 residues: CASKGIKGGSDTQYF. CDR3 nucleotides: TGTGCCAGCAAGGGGATTAAAGGCGGGTCAGATACGCAGTATTTT. The chain couples TRBV6-6 to TRBJ2-3; D possibly matches TRBD1 or TRBD2 (5 bases each). Germline lookup yields CDR1 MNHNY and CDR2 SVGAGI (reference sequence). The CDR3 contains 15 residues. V lost 7 bases, J lost 4 bases, and 18 bases lay in between.

Concerning this clonotype itself: The CDR3 carries no conserved terminal phenylalanine or tryptophan, so it likely arises from a read error. The DNA is left out, because the CDR3 cannot be placed on it with certainty; the CDR3 is given as TCRdb lists it. The rearrangement links TRBV5-6 to TRBJ1-1; the table's D call, TRBD1, was not checked against the DNA. The CDR3 has 17 amino acids, counting both end residues. Per germline, CDR1 SGHDT and CDR2 YYEEEE. CDR3 region: CASSPGGAPGRPSTSVR.

This clonotype was counted many times. The rearrangement links TRBV5-6 to TRBJ1-1, with TRBD1 matching over 12 bases. Unmatched junction bases numbered 11, after V lost 4 bases and J lost 7 bases. This CDR3 has 16 amino acids. Germline V CDR1 and CDR2: SGHDT, YYEEEE. This CDR3 reads CASSQGQGARRGEAFF. CDR3 DNA: TGTGCCAGCAGCCAGGGACAGGGGGCGCGAAGAGGTGAAGCTTTCTTT.

CDR3 sequence (DNA): TGTGCCATCAGTGAATCTAGTTCTGGGACAGATACGCAGTATTTT. Its translation: CAISESSSGTDTQYF. The chain uses TRBV10-3 and TRBJ2-3; D gene unclear. This CDR3 is 15 amino acids long. Germline V CDR1 and CDR2: ENHRY, SYGVKD. Between the trimmed V and J ends, which lost 3 bases and 3 bases, there was a span of 13 bases.

The rearrangement uses TRBV7-3 and TRBJ1-6; 8 bases map to TRBD1. The V gene's germline CDR1 is SGHTA and CDR2 FQGTGA. There are 15 residues in the CDR3. V lost 4 bases to trimming and J lost 9 bases; unmatched junction nucleotides: 8. The CDR3 region has the DNA TGTGCCAGCAGCTCCAGGGGGCTCGGGAGTTCACCCCTCCACTTT. It yields the protein CASSSRGLGSSPLHF.

The chain carries TRBV28 and TRBJ1-2; perhaps TRBD1 as D (6 bases). This CDR3 spans 14 amino acids. V was shortened by 2 bases and J by 8 bases, with 15 bases between the two germline ends. Looked up from germline, CDR1 is MDHEN and CDR2 is SYDVKM. The CDR3 region is CASSLLRDMNGYTF. The CDR3 DNA sequence: TGTGCCAGCAGTTTACTTCGGGACATGAACGGCTACACCTTC.

In this sample, this clonotype turned up a few times. The chain is built from TRBV7-8 and TRBJ2-3, with unresolved D. Looked up from germline, CDR1 is SGHVS and CDR2 is FQNEAQ. This CDR3 comprises 11 residues. The V gene lost 3 bases and the J gene lost 8 bases, with 6 bases spanning the gap. CDR3 in amino acids: CASSFSVTQYF. The CDR3 DNA sequence: TGTGCCAGCAGCTTCTCAGTTACGCAGTATTTT. The whole variable domain, remainder taken from reference TRBV7-8 and TRBJ2-3, is GAGVSQSPRYKVAKRGQDVALRCDPISGHVSLFWYQQALGQGPEFLTYFQNEAQLDKSGLPSDRFFAERPEGSVSTLKIQRTQQEDSAVYLCASSFSVTQYFGPGTRLTVL.

V and J are TRBV6-1 and TRBJ2-6; D not certain. Germline V CDR1 and CDR2: MNHNS, SASEGT. Deletions cut 4 bases from V and 2 bases from J, with 6 bases between. There are 14 residues in the CDR3. In DNA, the CDR3 is TGTGCCAGCAGTGGTGCAGCTGGGGCCAACGTCCTGACTTTC. Amino acid sequence: CASSGAAGANVLTF.

The rearrangement joins TRBV7-6 to TRBJ2-7; possibly TRBD1 or TRBD2 for D (6 bases each). The J call may be incorrect, as the DNA end agrees better with TRBJ2-1. CDR1 is SGHVS, CDR2 FNYEAQ, per germline. CDR3 length: 17 amino acids. CDR3 region: CASSLAGGGALGNEQFF. The CDR3 DNA is TGTGCCAGCAGCTTAGCGGGGGGCGGGGCGTTGGGAAATGAGCAGTTCTTC.

This clonotype was detected once. Here the CDR3 reads CASSRGHPQETQYF. CDR3 DNA sequence: TGTGCCAGCAGCAGGGGACACCCCCAAGAGACCCAGTACTTC. The rearrangement uses TRBV7-9 and TRBJ2-5; tentatively, D is TRBD1 (6 bases). Germline values: CDR1 SEHNR, CDR2 FQNEAQ (reference sequence). The V end was cut by 5 bases, the J end by 1 base, with 11 bases between. CDR3 length equals 14 residues.

The J gene is TRBJ2-3, the V gene TRBV7-3; no clear D gene. The CDR3 spans 14 residues. V was cut by 3 bases and J by 2 bases, with 9 bases left in between. Germline V gene sequence: CDR1 SGHTA, CDR2 FQGTGA. The chain's CDR3 is CASSLNGLTDTQYF. DNA of the CDR3: TGTGCCAGCAGCTTGAATGGCCTCACAGATACGCAGTATTTT. Variable domain in full (rest from reference TRBV7-3 and TRBJ2-3): GAGVSQTPSNKVTEKGKYVELRCDPISGHTALYWYRQSLGQGPEFLIYFQGTGAADDSGLPNDRFFAVRPEGSVSTLKIQRTERGDSAVYLCASSLNGLTDTQYFGPGTRLTVL.

The chain couples TRBV6-2 or TRBV6-3 to TRBJ1-4, with a possible D match to TRBD1 (6 bases). Trimming took off 8 bases at V and 7 bases at J, with 14 bases between the two ends. The germline CDR1 and CDR2 sequences are MNHEY and SVGEGT. The CDR3 is 13 amino acids. CDR3 DNA: TGTGCCAGCGTGGGGGGCGCAACTGAAAAACTGTTTTTT. It specifies CASVGGATEKLFF.

The chain recombines TRBV10-3 with TRBJ2-1; unclear D gene. The end of the DNA is better explained by TRBJ2-7, so the J call may be wrong. Germline V gene lookup returns CDR1 ENHRY and CDR2 SYGVKD. This CDR3 comprises 11 residues. The CDR3 DNA follows: TGTGCCATCAGTGACAACTACGAGCAGTACTTC. This codes for CAISDNYEQYF.

J is TRBJ2-3 and V is TRBV7-3; D is undetermined. The last part of the DNA fits TRBJ1-1 better; the J call may be wrong. There are 15 residues in the CDR3. The V gene's germline CDR1 is SGHTA and CDR2 FQGTGA. In DNA form, the CDR3 reads TGTGCCAGCAGCTTAACCTTCACAGCGAACACTGAAGCTTTCTTT. Its protein product is CASSLTFTANTEAFF.